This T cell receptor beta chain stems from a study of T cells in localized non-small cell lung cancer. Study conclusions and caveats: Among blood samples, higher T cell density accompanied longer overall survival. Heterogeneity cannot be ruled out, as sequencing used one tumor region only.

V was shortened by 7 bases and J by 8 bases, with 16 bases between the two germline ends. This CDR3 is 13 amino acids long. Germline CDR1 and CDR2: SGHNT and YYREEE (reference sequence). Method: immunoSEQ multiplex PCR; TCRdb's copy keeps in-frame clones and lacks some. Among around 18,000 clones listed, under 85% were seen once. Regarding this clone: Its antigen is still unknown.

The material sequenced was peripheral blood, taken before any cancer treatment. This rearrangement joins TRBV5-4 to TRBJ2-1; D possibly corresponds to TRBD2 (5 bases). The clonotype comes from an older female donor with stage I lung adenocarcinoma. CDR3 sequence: CASGKSGLYEQFF. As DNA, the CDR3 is TGTGCCAGCGGGAAATCCGGACTGTATGAGCAGTTCTTC.